The entry below describes one T cell receptor beta chain. The data stem from a study of blood T cell repertoires in COVID-19. The overall study: Acute and convalescent COVID-19 specimens originated in the United States, Italy and Spain. The analysed material was cDNA or gDNA that came from T cells, B-cell-depleted T cells, or PBMCs.

Trimming removed 7 bases at V and 0 bases at J, with 19 bases between. Germline lookup yields CDR1 KGHDR and CDR2 SFDVKD. The CDR3 has 17 amino acids. Per the study methods: The authors estimated nucleated cell counts from reference gene primer amplification. Profiling relied on immunoSEQ multiplex PCR, and the TCRdb table lists in-frame clones only, not all of them. D and trimming come from the DNA, and the V and J calls and clone size come from that table. Of about 180,000 clones in the sample, 88% were seen once. This TCR derives from a woman under 40 with acute or convalescent COVID-19. The V and J genes are TRBV24-1 and TRBJ2-3, with D perhaps matching TRBD1 (5 bases). The sequenced sample consisted of peripheral blood. CDR3 amino acids: CATSSPRREPSTDTQYF. The CDR3 nucleotides read TGTGCCACCAGCTCGCCCCGCAGGGAACCCAGCACAGATACGCAGTATTTT.